This is a list of T cell receptor beta chains from one sample in a study of Graves' ophthalmopathy and Graves' hyperthyroidism. TCRdb reprocessed the multiplex PCR reads with MiXCR, giving one entry per CDR3 protein. The table includes around 1,200,000 distinct CDR3 sequences, about 36% detected once. Sequenced input: peripheral blood or thyroid tissue (not recorded which). Receptors originate from an adult man with Graves' hyperthyroidism. The CDR3 runs from the conserved cysteine through the conserved F or W. D genes are given only for firm matches. Only some rows state a clone size, as once, few, many or a class for expanded clones.

DNA: TGCGCCAGCAGCTCGGACAGGGGGCTTAATCAGCCCCAGCATTTT
CDR3: CASSSDRGLNQPQHF
J: TRBJ1-5
size: .
D: TRBD1
V: TRBV2

DNA: TGCGCCAGCAGTGAGTTGGGGGGCGAAGCTTTCTTT
CDR3: CASSELGGEAFF
J: TRBJ1-1
size: many
D: .
V: TRBV10-1

DNA: TGCAGCGTTCTTGGACAGGCTATGGGGGGCTATGGCTACACCTTC
CDR3: CSVLGQAMGGYGYTF
J: TRBJ1-2
size: many
D: TRBD1
V: TRBV29-1

DNA: TGTGCCAGCAGCGCAGGGGGGGGGGCTTTCTTT
CDR3: CASSAGGGAFF
J: TRBJ1-1
size: .
D: TRBD1
V: TRBV9

DNA: TGTGCCAGCAGCCTAAGGGGGGGAGGGGAAGCTTTCTTT
CDR3: CASSLRGGGEAFF
J: TRBJ1-1
size: once
D: .
V: TRBV3-1

DNA: TGCAGCGTTGCAGGGACAGGGCGGTATTATGGCTACACCTTC
CDR3: CSVAGTGRYYGYTF
J: TRBJ1-2
size: .
D: TRBD1
V: TRBV29-1

DNA: TGTGCCACTTTTTCCGGGACAGGTTTCTCTGGAAACACCATATATTTT
CDR3: CATFSGTGFSGNTIYF
J: TRBJ1-3
size: many
D: TRBD1
V: TRBV2

DNA: TGTGCCAGCAGTCGAAACTACGAGCAGTACTTC
CDR3: CASSRNYEQYF
J: TRBJ2-7
size: many
D: .
V: TRBV7-2

DNA: TGCGCCAGCAGCCAGGGGGGACAGGGCGGTGAAAAACTGTTTTTT
CDR3: CASSQGGQGGEKLFF
J: TRBJ1-4
size: .
D: TRBD1
V: TRBV4-1

DNA: TGCAGTGCGGCCGGGACACCACCGCGTTCACCCCTCCACTTT
CDR3: CSAAGTPPRSPLHF
J: TRBJ1-6
size: .
D: .
V: TRBV20-1

DNA: TGCAGCGTTCAACACAGGGGTAAGACCTCCTACGAGCAGTACTTC
CDR3: CSVQHRGKTSYEQYF
J: TRBJ2-7
size: many
D: TRBD1
V: TRBV29-1

DNA: TGCAGTGCTAGTGACGGGACTCCCGCCAGAGAGCAGTACTTC
CDR3: CSASDGTPAREQYF
J: TRBJ2-7
size: many
D: .
V: TRBV20-1

DNA: TGTGCCACCAGCACAAGGGGCAGTACAGATACGCAGTATTTT
CDR3: CATSTRGSTDTQYF
J: TRBJ2-3
size: .
D: .
V: TRBV15